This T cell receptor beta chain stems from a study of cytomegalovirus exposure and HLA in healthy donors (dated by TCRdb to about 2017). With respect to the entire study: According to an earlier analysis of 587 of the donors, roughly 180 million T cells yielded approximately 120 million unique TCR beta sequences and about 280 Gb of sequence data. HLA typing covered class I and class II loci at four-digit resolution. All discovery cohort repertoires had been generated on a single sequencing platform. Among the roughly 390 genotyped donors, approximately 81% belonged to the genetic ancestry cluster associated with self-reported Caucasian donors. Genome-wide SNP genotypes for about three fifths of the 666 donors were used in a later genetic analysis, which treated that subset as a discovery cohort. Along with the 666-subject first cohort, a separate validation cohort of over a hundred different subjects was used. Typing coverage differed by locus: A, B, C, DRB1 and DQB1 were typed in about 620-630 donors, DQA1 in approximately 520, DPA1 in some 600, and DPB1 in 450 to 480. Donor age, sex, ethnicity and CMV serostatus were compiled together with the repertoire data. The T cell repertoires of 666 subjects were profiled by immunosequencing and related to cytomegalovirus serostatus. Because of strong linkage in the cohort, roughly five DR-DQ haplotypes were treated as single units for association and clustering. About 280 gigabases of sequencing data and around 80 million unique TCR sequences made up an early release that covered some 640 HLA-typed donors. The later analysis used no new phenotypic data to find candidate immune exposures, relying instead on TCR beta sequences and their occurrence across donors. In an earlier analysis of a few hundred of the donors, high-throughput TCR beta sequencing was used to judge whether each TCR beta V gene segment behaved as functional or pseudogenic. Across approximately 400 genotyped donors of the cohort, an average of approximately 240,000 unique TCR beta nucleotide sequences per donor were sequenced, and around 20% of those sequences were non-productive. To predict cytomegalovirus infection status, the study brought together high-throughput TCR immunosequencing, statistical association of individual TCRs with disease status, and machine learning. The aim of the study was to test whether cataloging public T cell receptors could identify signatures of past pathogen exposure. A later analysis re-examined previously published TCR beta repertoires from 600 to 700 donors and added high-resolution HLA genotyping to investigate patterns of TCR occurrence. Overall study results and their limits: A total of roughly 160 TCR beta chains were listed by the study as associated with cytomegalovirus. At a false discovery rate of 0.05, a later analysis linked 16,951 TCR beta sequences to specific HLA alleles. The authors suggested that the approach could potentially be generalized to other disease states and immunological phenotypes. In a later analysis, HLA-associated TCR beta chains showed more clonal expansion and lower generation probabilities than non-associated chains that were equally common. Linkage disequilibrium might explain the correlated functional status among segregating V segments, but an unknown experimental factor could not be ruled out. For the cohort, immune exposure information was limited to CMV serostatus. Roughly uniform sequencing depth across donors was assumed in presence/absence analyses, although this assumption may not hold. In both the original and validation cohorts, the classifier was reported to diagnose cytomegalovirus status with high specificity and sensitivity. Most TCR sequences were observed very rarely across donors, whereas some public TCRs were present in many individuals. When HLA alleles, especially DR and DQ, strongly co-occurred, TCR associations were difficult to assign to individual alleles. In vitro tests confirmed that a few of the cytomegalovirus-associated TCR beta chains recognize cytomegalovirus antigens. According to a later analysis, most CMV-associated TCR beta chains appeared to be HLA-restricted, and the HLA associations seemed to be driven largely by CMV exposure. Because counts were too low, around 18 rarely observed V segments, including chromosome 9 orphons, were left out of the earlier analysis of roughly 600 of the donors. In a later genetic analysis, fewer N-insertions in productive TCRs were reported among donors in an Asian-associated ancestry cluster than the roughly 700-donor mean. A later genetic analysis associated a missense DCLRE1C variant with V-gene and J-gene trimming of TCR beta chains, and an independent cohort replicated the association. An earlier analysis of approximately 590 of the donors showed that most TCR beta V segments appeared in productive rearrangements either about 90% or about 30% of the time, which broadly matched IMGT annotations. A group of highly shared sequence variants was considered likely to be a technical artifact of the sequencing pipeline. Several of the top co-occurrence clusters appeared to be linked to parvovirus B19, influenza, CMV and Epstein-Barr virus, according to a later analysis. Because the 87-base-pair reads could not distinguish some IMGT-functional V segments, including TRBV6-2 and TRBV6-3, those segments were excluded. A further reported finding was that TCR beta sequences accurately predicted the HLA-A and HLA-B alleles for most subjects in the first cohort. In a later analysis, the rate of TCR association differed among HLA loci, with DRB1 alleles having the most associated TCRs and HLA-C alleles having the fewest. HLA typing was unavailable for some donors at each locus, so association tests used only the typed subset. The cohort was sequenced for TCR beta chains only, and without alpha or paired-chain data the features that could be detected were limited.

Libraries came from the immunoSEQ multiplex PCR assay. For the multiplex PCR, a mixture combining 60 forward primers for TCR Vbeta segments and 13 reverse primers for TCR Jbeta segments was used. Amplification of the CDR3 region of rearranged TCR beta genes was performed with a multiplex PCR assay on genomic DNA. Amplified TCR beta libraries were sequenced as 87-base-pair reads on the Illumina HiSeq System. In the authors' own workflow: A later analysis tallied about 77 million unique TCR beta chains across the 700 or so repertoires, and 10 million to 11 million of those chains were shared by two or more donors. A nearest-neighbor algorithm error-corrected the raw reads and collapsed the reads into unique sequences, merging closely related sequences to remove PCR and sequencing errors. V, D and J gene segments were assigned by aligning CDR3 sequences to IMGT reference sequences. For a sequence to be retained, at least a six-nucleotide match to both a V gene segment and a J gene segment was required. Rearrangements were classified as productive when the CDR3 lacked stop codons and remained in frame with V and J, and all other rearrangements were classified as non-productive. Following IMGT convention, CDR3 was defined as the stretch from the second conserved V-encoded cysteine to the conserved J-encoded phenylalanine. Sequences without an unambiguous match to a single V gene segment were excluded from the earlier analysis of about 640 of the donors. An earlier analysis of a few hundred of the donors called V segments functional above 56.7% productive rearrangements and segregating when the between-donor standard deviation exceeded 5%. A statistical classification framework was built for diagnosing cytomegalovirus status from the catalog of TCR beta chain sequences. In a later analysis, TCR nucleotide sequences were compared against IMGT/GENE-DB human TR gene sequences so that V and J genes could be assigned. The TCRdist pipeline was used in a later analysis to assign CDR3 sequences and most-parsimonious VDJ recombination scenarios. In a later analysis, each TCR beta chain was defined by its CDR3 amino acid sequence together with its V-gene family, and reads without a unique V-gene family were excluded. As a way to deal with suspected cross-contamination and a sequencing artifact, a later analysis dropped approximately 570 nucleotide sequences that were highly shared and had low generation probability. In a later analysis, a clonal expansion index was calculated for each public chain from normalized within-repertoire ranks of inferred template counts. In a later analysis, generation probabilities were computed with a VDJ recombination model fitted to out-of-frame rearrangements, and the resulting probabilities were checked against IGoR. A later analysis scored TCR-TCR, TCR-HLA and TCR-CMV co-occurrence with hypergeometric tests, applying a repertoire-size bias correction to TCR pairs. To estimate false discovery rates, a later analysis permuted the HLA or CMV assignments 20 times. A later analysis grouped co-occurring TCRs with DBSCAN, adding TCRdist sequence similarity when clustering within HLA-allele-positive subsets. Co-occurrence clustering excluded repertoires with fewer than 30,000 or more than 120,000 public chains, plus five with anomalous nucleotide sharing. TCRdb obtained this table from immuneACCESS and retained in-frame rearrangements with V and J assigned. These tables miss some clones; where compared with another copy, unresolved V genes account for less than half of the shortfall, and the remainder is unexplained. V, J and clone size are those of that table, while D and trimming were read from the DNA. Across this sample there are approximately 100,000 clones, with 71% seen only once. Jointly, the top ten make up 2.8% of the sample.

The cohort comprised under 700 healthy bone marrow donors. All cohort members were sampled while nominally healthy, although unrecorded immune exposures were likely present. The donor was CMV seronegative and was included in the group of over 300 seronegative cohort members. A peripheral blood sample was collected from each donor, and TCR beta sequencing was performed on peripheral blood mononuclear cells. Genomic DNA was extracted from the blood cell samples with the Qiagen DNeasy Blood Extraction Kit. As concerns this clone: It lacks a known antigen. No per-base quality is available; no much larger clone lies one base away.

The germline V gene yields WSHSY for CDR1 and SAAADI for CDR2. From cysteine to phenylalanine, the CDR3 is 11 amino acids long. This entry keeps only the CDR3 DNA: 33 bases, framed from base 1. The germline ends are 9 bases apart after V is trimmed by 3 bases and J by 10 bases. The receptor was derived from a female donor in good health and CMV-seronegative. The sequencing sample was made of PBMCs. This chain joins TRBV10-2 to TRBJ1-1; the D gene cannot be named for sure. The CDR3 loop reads CASSDVARAFF. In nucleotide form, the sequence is TGCGCCAGCAGTGATGTAGCACGAGCTTTCTTT.